A single sample is the source of the 24 T cell receptor beta chains below, sequenced in a study of T cell responses to AZD1222 COVID-19 vaccine. Generated by immunoSEQ multiplex PCR, the TCRdb table keeps only in-frame clones and is missing some. The sample yields under 200,000 clones, roughly 93% seen once. The source was peripheral blood, collected on day 0 of AZD1222 vaccination. The receptors originated from an adult in good health.

The gene calls are TRBV29-1 and TRBJ2-1; a possible D gene is TRBD2 (5 bases). The CDR3 runs 14 residues. V was clipped by 4 bases and J by 2 bases, with 12 bases between them. Per the germline V gene, CDR1 is SQVTM and CDR2 is ANQGSEA. The CDR3 here is CSVVPAATYNEQFF. In DNA, the CDR3 is TGCAGCGTTGTGCCAGCGGCGACCTACAATGAGCAGTTCTTC.

CDR3 nucleotide sequence: TGCGCCAGCAAAAGGGAGAGCCCTTACAATGAGCAGTTCTTC. Protein sequence: CASKRESPYNEQFF. The V and J genes are TRBV5-1 and TRBJ2-1; D is perhaps TRBD2 (5 bases). V was shortened by 6 bases and J by 4 bases, with 14 bases between the two germline ends. CDR1 is SGHRS, CDR2 YFSETQ, per germline. CDR3 length: 14 residues.

The V and J genes are TRBV3-1 (or the pseudogene TRBV3-2) and TRBJ2-5; D unclear. CDR1 LGHDT and CDR2 YNNKEL come from the germline V gene (reference sequence). V lost 1 base to trimming and J lost 4 bases, with 7 bases between them. This CDR3 has 13 residues. The CDR3 region is CASSQGSPETQYF. In nucleotides, the CDR3 is TGTGCCAGCAGCCAAGGATCCCCAGAGACCCAGTACTTC.

This clone was counted between two and nine times. V is TRBV4-3 and J is TRBJ2-3; TRBD2 aligns across 10 bases. Per germline, CDR1 LGHNA and CDR2 YSLEER. The ends lost 1 base at V and 5 bases at J; junction bases unmatched: 9. This CDR3 region has 17 residues. In DNA, the CDR3 is TGCGCCAGCAGCCAAGGGCTAAGGACTAGCGGACTAGATACGCAGTATTTT. Its protein is CASSQGLRTSGLDTQYF.

J is TRBJ2-1 and V is TRBV7-9; 12 nucleotides agree with TRBD2. The V segment lost 2 bases and the J segment 8 bases; nucleotides outside the gene matches: 7. There are 16 residues in the CDR3. Germline lookup yields CDR1 SEHNR and CDR2 FQNEAQ (reference sequence). CDR3 DNA sequence: TGTGCCAGCAGCTTACCTAGCGGGGGGGCTAGCTATGAGCAGTTCTTC. Protein product: CASSLPSGGASYEQFF. The full variable domain, completed using reference TRBV7-9 and TRBJ2-1, is DTGVSQNPRHKITKRGQNVTFRCDPISEHNRLYWYRQTLGQGPEFLTYFQNEAQLEKSRLLSDRFSAERPKGSFSTLEIQRTEQGDSAMYLCASSLPSGGASYEQFFGPGTRLTVL.

The chain carries TRBV5-1 and TRBJ2-1; the match to TRBD1 covers 8 bases. CDR1 and CDR2 (germline): SGHRS, YFSETQ. The junction had 13 bases not matched to a gene; V was cut back by 6 bases and J by 5 bases. The CDR3 loop spans 16 amino acids. The CDR3: CASTKIQGAANNEQFF. Written as DNA, the CDR3 is TGCGCCAGCACCAAGATTCAGGGGGCGGCTAACAATGAGCAGTTCTTC.

The CDR3 DNA follows: TGTGCCAGCAGCTCGATAGCGGGAAATAATTACGAGCAGTACTTC. This encodes CASSSIAGNNYEQYF. The chain links TRBV5-4 to TRBJ2-7; 8 positions match TRBD2. J gave up 4 bases and V 3 bases, and 9 bases lay outside the gene matches. This CDR3 region has 15 residues. From germline, CDR1 is SGHNT and CDR2 YYREEE (reference sequence).

The V call is TRBV6-5, the J call TRBJ2-3; 10 positions agree with TRBD2. Germline CDR1 MNHEY, CDR2 SVGAGI. This CDR3 has 16 amino acids. V was clipped by 5 bases and J by 11 bases; unmatched bases: 16. DNA for the CDR3: TGTGCCAGCAGTAACTTATTAGCGGGAGGCCCTACAGAGCAGTATTTT. It encodes CASSNLLAGGPTEQYF.

This chain links TRBV3-1 (or the pseudogene TRBV3-2) with TRBJ2-4, with 8 bases lining up with TRBD2. Germline V gene sequence: CDR1 LGHDT, CDR2 YNNKEL (reference sequence). V was clipped by 3 bases and J by 0 bases; unmatched bases: 7. This CDR3 spans 17 amino acids. The CDR3 nucleotides are TGTGCCAGCAGCCAGTTGGGCGGGGGGCTAGCCAAAAACATTCAGTACTTC. Amino acid sequence: CASSQLGGGLAKNIQYF.

The V call is TRBV4-2, the J call TRBJ2-7; 9 nucleotides line up with TRBD2. This CDR3 is 16 amino acids long. The V gene end was trimmed by 0 bases and the J gene end by 7 bases; junction bases not matched to a gene: 10. In germline, CDR1 is LGHNA, CDR2 YNFKEQ. The CDR3 DNA sequence: TGTGCCAGCAGCCAAGATCCGGCAGGCGGGGGGGGTGAGCAGTACTTC. This encodes CASSQDPAGGGGEQYF.

This rearrangement joins TRBV5-4 to TRBJ1-1; no definite D call. The CDR3 spans 14 residues. Trimming stripped 4 bases from V and 4 bases from J, with 14 bases between. The germline CDR1 and CDR2 sequences are SGHNT and YYREEE (reference sequence). CDR3 nucleotide sequence: TGTGCCAGCAGCCAAACTTTGGGTAGCACTGAAGCTTTCTTT. This gives the protein CASSQTLGSTEAFF.

The chain employs TRBV5-1 and TRBJ1-5; 7 bases fit TRBD1. The germline V gene has CDR1 SGHRS and CDR2 YFSETQ. V shed 4 bases, J shed 3 bases, and the junction held 10 bases outside the gene matches. The CDR3 consists of 16 residues. Written as DNA, the CDR3 is TGCGCCAGCAGCCCCGCTCCGGGACAGTCCAATCAGCCCCAGCATTTT. Its translation is CASSPAPGQSNQPQHF.

With respect to this clone: Other DNA variants within this sample encode the same CDR3. The V gene is TRBV29-1, the J gene TRBJ1-2; D uncertain. This CDR3 comprises 13 residues. Germline V gene lookup returns CDR1 SQVTM and CDR2 ANQGSEA. Deletions cut 3 bases from V and 0 bases from J, with 8 bases between. For the CDR3, the DNA is TGCAGCGTTGATCGGGATACTAACTATGGCTACACCTTC. As protein: CSVDRDTNYGYTF.

The chain uses TRBV29-1 and TRBJ1-4; 8 bases match TRBD1. The CDR3 is made up of 13 amino acids. V lost 6 bases and J lost 8; bases outside the gene matches: 8. Per germline, CDR1 SQVTM and CDR2 ANQGSEA. CDR3 sequence: CSVSEQGAEKLFF. The CDR3 nucleotides are TGCAGCGTCTCCGAGCAGGGGGCAGAAAAACTGTTTTTT.

The J gene is TRBJ2-1, the V gene TRBV5-1; no clear D. Germline V gene data show CDR1 as SGHRS and CDR2 as YFSETQ. The CDR3 loop spans 11 amino acids. V was cut by 5 bases and J by 4 bases, with 4 bases left in between. DNA of the CDR3: TGCGCCAGCAGACATTACAATGAGCAGTTCTTC. Its protein product is CASRHYNEQFF. Full variable domain (remainder filled in from reference TRBV5-1 and TRBJ2-1): KAGVTQTPRYLIKTRGQQVTLSCSPISGHRSVSWYQQTPGQGLQFLFEYFSETQRNKGNFPGRFSGRQFSNSRSEMNVSTLELGDSALYLCASRHYNEQFFGPGTRLTVL.

The genes are TRBV11-2 and TRBJ1-4; D is possibly TRBD1 (5 bases). This CDR3 has 18 amino acids. Trimming took 0 bases from V and 8 from J, leaving 22 bases between them. Per the germline V gene, CDR1 is SGHAT and CDR2 is FQNNGV. This CDR3 is CASSLEGFDSPRREKLFF. The CDR3 DNA follows: TGTGCCAGCAGCTTAGAAGGTTTTGACAGCCCTAGAAGGGAAAAACTGTTTTTT.

The chain links TRBV6-1 to TRBJ1-1, with D unresolved. The V gene's germline CDR1 is MNHNS and CDR2 SASEGT. With 5 bases removed from V and 2 bases from J, the gap between germline ends came to 9 bases. The CDR3 contains 13 residues. CDR3 bases: TGTGCCAGCAGTTTCGGTCCCAACACTGAAGCTTTCTTT. Its protein product is CASSFGPNTEAFF.

The chain employs TRBV7-3 and TRBJ2-7; 10 nucleotides agree with TRBD1. CDR3 length: 14 amino acids. V gave up 5 bases and J gave up 3 bases; unmatched junction bases: 4. CDR1 and CDR2 from the germline V gene are SGHTA and FQGTGA. CDR3 nucleotides: TGTGCCAGCAGCCGGGGACAGGGGAACTACGAGCAGTACTTC. Translated, it gives CASSRGQGNYEQYF.

The rearrangement uses TRBV11-2 and TRBJ2-1; D uncertain. CDR1 is SGHAT, CDR2 FQNNGV, per germline. The CDR3 is 13 residues long. V was shortened by 0 bases and J by 4 bases, with 4 bases between the two germline ends. The CDR3 bases are TGTGCCAGCAGCTTAGAGGGTTACAATGAGCAGTTCTTC. Translated: CASSLEGYNEQFF.

The rearrangement joins TRBV7-6 to TRBJ2-2, with D tentatively TRBD1 (6 bases). Trimming removed 2 bases at V and 3 bases at J, with 10 bases between. There are 15 residues in the CDR3. Germline assignment: CDR1 SGHVS and CDR2 FNYEAQ. The CDR3 DNA is TGTGCCAGCAGCTTATACCCAGGGGACACCGGGGAGCTGTTTTTT. Amino acids: CASSLYPGDTGELFF. The full variable domain, in which reference TRBV7-6 and TRBJ2-2 provide the parts outside the CDR3, is GAGVSQSPRYKVTKRGQDVALRCDPISGHVSLYWYRQALGQGPEFLTYFNYEAQQDKSGLPNDRFSAERPEGSISTLTIQRTEQRDSAMYRCASSLYPGDTGELFFGEGSRLTVL.

The V and J genes are TRBV19 and TRBJ1-2; 10 bases line up with TRBD1. The CDR3 length is 15 residues. Germline trimming cut 3 bases from V and 2 bases from J; bases unmatched to any gene: 3. Germline V gene sequence: CDR1 LNHDA, CDR2 SQIVND (reference sequence). The CDR3 coding sequence is TGTGCCAGTAGTATCGGGACAGGGGTAAACTATGGCTACACCTTC. Residues: CASSIGTGVNYGYTF.

This chain joins TRBV7-8 and TRBJ1-5; no reliable D call. The ends were cut back, 5 bases at V and 0 bases at J, with 8 bases in the middle. The CDR3 covers 14 residues. Germline V gene sequence: CDR1 SGHVS, CDR2 FQNEAQ. The CDR3: CASSTRDSNQPQHF. DNA of the CDR3: TGTGCCAGCAGCACTAGGGATAGCAATCAGCCCCAGCATTTT.

This chain links TRBV7-3 with TRBJ2-1, with no clear D. CDR3 length equals 18 residues. V lost 1 base and J 0 bases, leaving 16 bases between the germline ends. Germline V CDR1 and CDR2: SGHTA, FQGTGA. For the CDR3, the DNA is TGTGCCAGCAGCTTAAGTGCCAGCCCCCTAAGCTCCTACAATGAGCAGTTCTTC. Encoded protein: CASSLSASPLSSYNEQFF.

The chain uses TRBV25-1 and TRBJ1-5; maybe TRBD1 (6 bases). Germline CDR1 is MGHDK and CDR2 is SYGVNS. V gave up 4 bases and J gave up 4 bases, with 8 bases separating them. The CDR3 loop spans 13 amino acids. DNA for the CDR3: TGTGCCAGCAGTGGTCAGGGGAATCAGCCCCAGCATTTT. This translates into CASSGQGNQPQHF.